This T cell receptor beta chain was identified in a study of OX40 agonist ivuxolimab in advanced cancers. Concerning the study at large: Ivuxolimab, which targeted the costimulatory receptor OX40 (CD134), was an agonistic, fully human IgG2 monoclonal antibody. Prior anti-PD-1, anti-PD-L1 or anti-CTLA-4 therapy was permitted, and 40% to 50% of dose-escalation patients had received checkpoint inhibitors. Partial responses occurred in three dose-escalation patients: two with cutaneous melanoma and one with hepatocellular carcinoma. The paper covers the monotherapy dose-escalation part of the phase I ivuxolimab trial, which included N of about 56 patients. Intravenous ivuxolimab was administered to patients every 2 weeks at six dose levels: 0.01, 0.1, 0.3, 1.5, 3 and 10 mg/kg. Among the roughly 52 dose-escalation patients, around 20 had hepatocellular carcinoma, roughly 15 melanoma, 9 renal cell carcinoma and 9 head and neck cancer. The purpose of peripheral TCRbeta sequencing was to test whether ivuxolimab changed TCR sequence diversity and led to clonal T-cell expansion. In the dose-escalation cohort, approximately 83% of patients were male, and the mean age was 60 years with a range of roughly 23 to 79. What the study reported, not specific to this receptor: After ivuxolimab, expanded clones were on average more numerous among CD8+ T cells than among CD4+ T cells. Antigen specificity was not determined for the clonally expanded peripheral T cells. Partial responders in the 0.1-3.0 mg/kg groups had among the lowest normalized peripheral clonal expansion, especially among CD8+ T cells. Low levels of normalized T-cell clonal expansion were also seen in some nonresponding patients. Clonal expansion of both CD4+ and CD8+ blood T cells was observed from baseline to week 6 at doses 0.1 to 3.0 mg/kg.

To sequence the TCRbeta CDR3 region, genomic DNA was isolated from the sorted cells. The immunoSEQ Assay was used to sequence the TCRbeta CDR3 regions. In TCRdb, the immuneACCESS table is reduced to in-frame sequences with V and J assigned. These tables do not hold every clone; where another copy was compared, an unresolved V gene accounts for under half, and the others remain unexplained. Counted in this sample were around 36,000 clones; 80% to 85% of them appeared once. Of the sample, 23% falls within the top ten clones. The sample holds one count of this clone. Its antigen remains unidentified. Per-nucleotide qualities are absent, and no much larger clonotype sits a single base away. Patients with autoimmune disease history or receiving systemic immunosuppression were excluded from the trial. Peripheral blood for TCR sequencing was drawn from every dose cohort at baseline, at cycle 4 day 1 and at cycle 7 day 1. Samples were obtained from an open-label, multicenter, first-in-human phase I dose-escalation trial of ivuxolimab. Adults with locally advanced or metastatic melanoma, renal cell, hepatocellular, or head and neck squamous cell carcinoma were enrolled in the trial. CD4+ and CD8+ T cells were sorted separately from peripheral blood before TCR sequencing.

This sequence originates from an adult with an advanced solid tumor such as melanoma, head and neck, liver or kidney cancer. Sequencing used CD4+ or CD8+ T cells sorted from blood, obtained in a trial of the OX40 agonist ivuxolimab.

The sequence in DNA is TGTGCCAGCAGCGCTTTTAGCTGGGACACTGAAGCTTTCTTT. It specifies CASSAFSWDTEAFF. The sequence joins TRBV9 to TRBJ1-1; confidence is insufficient to name the D gene. The germline V gene provides CDR1 SGDLS and CDR2 YYNGEE. The CDR3 contains 14 residues, cysteine and phenylalanine counted. The CDR3 DNA has 42 bases and is translated from base 1. Deletion took 3 bases off V and 3 bases off J, with a span of 12 bases between the germline ends.